These 19 T cell receptor beta chains were sequenced from one sample in a study of early T cells in non-severe SARS-CoV-2 infection. One entry per CDR3 protein, called by TCRdb with MiXCR from the 5' RACE reads. The sample includes about 85,000 distinct CDR3 sequences, 13% to 15% of them seen just once. What was sequenced was whole blood. The receptors were gathered from an adult who was a healthcare worker with PCR-confirmed SARS-CoV-2 infection or an uninfected control (not recorded which).

V gene TRBV6-5 combines with J gene TRBJ1-4; perhaps TRBD1 as D (5 bases). This CDR3 spans 14 amino acids. CDR1 is MNHEY and CDR2 is SVGAGI in the germline V gene. V dropped 6 bases and J dropped 7 bases, with 15 bases sitting between them. The DNA of the CDR3 is TGTGCCAGCAGATCGTCCGGGGGAGGTGAAAAACTGTTTTTT. Encoded protein: CASRSSGGGEKLFF.

The chain has TRBV7-8 and TRBJ2-5; either TRBD1 or TRBD2 may fit D (5 bases each). With 4 bases removed from V and 1 base from J, the gap between germline ends came to 16 bases. The CDR3 is 16 amino acids. Germline loops: CDR1 SGHVS, CDR2 FQNEAQ. CDR3 sequence reads: CASSSRTGTAQETQYF. The CDR3 DNA reads TGTGCCAGCAGCTCGAGAACCGGGACGGCCCAAGAGACCCAGTACTTC.

Here the CDR3 DNA reads TGCGCCAGCAGTGTGCACTCGAACACTGAAGCTTTCTTT. This encodes CASSVHSNTEAFF. The chain joins TRBV5-1 to TRBJ1-1, with D unclear. From germline, CDR1 is SGHRS and CDR2 YFSETQ. Between the trimmed V and J ends, which lost 5 bases and 1 base, there was a span of 9 bases. CDR3 length: 13 amino acids.

V usage is TRBV5-1 and J usage is TRBJ2-4; D possibly matches TRBD1 or TRBD2 (5 bases each). The CDR3 sequence is 15 residues long. The germline CDR1 and CDR2 sequences are SGHRS and YFSETQ. V was shortened by 4 bases and J by 8 bases, with 19 bases between the two germline ends. CDR3 in DNA: TGCGCCAGCAGCCCACTGGGGGTCCTCTTGGACATTCAGTACTTC. Encoded protein: CASSPLGVLLDIQYF.

This clonotype showed up just a few times. The chain combines TRBV11-2 with TRBJ2-7, with 9 bases fitting TRBD1. The CDR3 contains 16 residues. V was clipped by 3 bases and J by 1 base; unmatched bases: 7. Germline CDR1 and CDR2: SGHAT and FQNNGV. In DNA form, the CDR3 reads TGTGCCAGCAGCTTTACAAAGACAGGGGGTTCCTACGAGCAGTACTTC. Its translation: CASSFTKTGGSYEQYF.

The sample holds a few counts of this clonotype. The V and J genes are TRBV29-1 and TRBJ2-1; tentatively, D is TRBD2 (7 bases). The CDR3 is 17 residues long. Trimming shortened V by 1 base and J by 3 bases, and 19 bases separated the two germline ends. Germline-derived CDR1 and CDR2 are SQVTM and ANQGSEA. CDR3 protein: CSVEVSITGTIYNEQFF. In DNA, the CDR3 is TGCAGCGTTGAAGTTAGTATAACAGGGACTATCTACAATGAGCAGTTCTTC.

The gene calls are TRBV30 and TRBJ1-2; 7 nucleotides agree with TRBD1. The CDR3 contains 14 residues. Germline lookup yields CDR1 GTSNPN and CDR2 SVGIG (reference sequence). Trimming took 1 base from V and 6 from J; bases not matched to a gene: 8. CDR3 protein: CAWSGLGGPDGYTF. CDR3 DNA: TGTGCCTGGAGTGGACTAGGGGGCCCGGATGGCTACACCTTC.

In this sample, this clonotype turned up a few times. J is TRBJ2-4 and V is TRBV5-6; 8 nucleotides agree with TRBD1. Trimming cost V 4 bases and J 7 bases; bases outside gene matches: 10. CDR1 and CDR2 from the germline V gene are SGHDT and YYEEEE. This CDR3 is 15 amino acids long. The CDR3 coding sequence is TGTGCCAGCAGCGGTACCGGGACAGGAGAGAACATTCAGTACTTC. As protein: CASSGTGTGENIQYF. The full variable domain, with the rest looked up from reference TRBV5-6 and TRBJ2-4, is DAGVTQSPTHLIKTRGQQVTLRCSPKSGHDTVSWYQQALGQGPQFIFQYYEEEERQRGNFPDRFSGHQFPNYSSELNVNALLLGDSALYLCASSGTGTGENIQYFGAGTRLSVL.

This clonotype was counted a few times. The chain couples TRBV7-9 to TRBJ1-6; D remains unclear. Germline lookup yields CDR1 SEHNR and CDR2 FQNEAQ (reference sequence). V lost 7 bases to trimming and J lost 10 bases, with 5 bases between them. The CDR3 totals 10 residues. The CDR3 sequence is CASTESPLHF. The DNA for the CDR3 is TGTGCCAGCACCGAATCACCCCTCCACTTT.

The V gene is TRBV11-3, the J gene TRBJ1-5; 8 positions match TRBD1. V lost 5 bases, J lost 5 bases, and 5 bases stayed unmatched. CDR1 is SGHNT, CDR2 YENEEA, per germline. This CDR3 has 14 amino acids. In DNA form, the CDR3 reads TGTGCCAGCAGCACGGACAGGGCGGATCAGCCCCAGCATTTT. Translating gives CASSTDRADQPQHF.

This clonotype showed up just a few times. The V call is TRBV12-3 or TRBV12-4, the J call TRBJ1-1, with D possibly matching TRBD1 (5 bases). This CDR3 has 14 amino acids. V was trimmed by 5 bases and J by 1 base, leaving 11 bases between them. The CDR3 sequence: CASSPPDRNTEAFF. CDR3 DNA sequence: TGTGCCAGCAGTCCCCCCGACAGGAACACTGAAGCTTTCTTT.

This clonotype has ten or more counts. For the CDR3, the DNA is TGTGCCAGCAGTGGGACAGGGACAGGAGGGACCCAGTACTTC. Amino acids: CASSGTGTGGTQYF. V gene TRBV25-1 combines with J gene TRBJ2-5, with 8 bases aligning to TRBD1. After removal of 4 bases from V and 7 bases from J, the junction contained 8 bases not matched to a gene. Germline V lookup: CDR1 MGHDK, CDR2 SYGVNS. The CDR3 contains 14 residues.

This sequence joins TRBV2 and TRBJ2-2, with 7 positions matching TRBD1. The germline V gene encodes CDR1 SNHLY and CDR2 FYNNEI. Losses at the gene ends were 7 bases for V and 1 base for J; bases not matched to a gene: 9. The CDR3 contains 16 residues. The CDR3 region is CASKERRTGNTGELFF. In DNA, the CDR3 is TGTGCCAGCAAAGAACGACGGACAGGGAACACCGGGGAGCTGTTTTTT. Full variable domain (missing parts from reference TRBV2 and TRBJ2-2): EPEVTQTPSHQVTQMGQEVILRCVPISNHLYFYWYRQILGQKVEFLVSFYNNEISEKSEIFDDQFSVERPDGSNFTLKIRSTKLEDSAMYFCASKERRTGNTGELFFGEGSRLTVL.

This clonotype was observed a few times. The chain links TRBV3-1 to TRBJ1-5; no reliable D call. The V gene lost 0 bases and the J gene lost 5 bases, with 5 bases spanning the gap. The V gene's germline CDR1 is LGHDT and CDR2 YNNKEL (reference sequence). The CDR3 length is 13 residues. DNA for the CDR3: TGTGCCAGCAGCCAAGATATGGATCAGCCCCAGCATTTT. Translating it yields CASSQDMDQPQHF. The whole variable domain, remainder taken from reference TRBV3-1 and TRBJ1-5, is DTAVSQTPKYLVTQMGNDKSIKCEQNLGHDTMYWYKQDSKKFLKIMFSYNNKELIINETVPNRFSPKSPDKAHLNLHINSLELGDSAVYFCASSQDMDQPQHFGDGTRLSIL.

This clonotype was seen a handful of times. The chain couples TRBV7-8 to TRBJ1-5; 9 bases match TRBD1. Germline V CDR1 and CDR2: SGHVS, FQNEAQ. Germline trimming cut 5 bases from V and 3 bases from J; bases unmatched to any gene: 11. This CDR3 is built from 17 residues. CDR3: CASSHRQGDPPNQPQHF. In DNA, the CDR3 is TGTGCCAGCAGCCACAGACAGGGGGATCCGCCCAATCAGCCCCAGCATTTT.

This chain joins TRBV6-5 and TRBJ2-7, with D possibly being TRBD1 or TRBD2 (5 bases each). V dropped 3 bases and J dropped 3 bases, with 12 bases sitting between them. The CDR3 spans 14 residues. Germline V gene sequence: CDR1 MNHEY, CDR2 SVGAGI. The CDR3 region is CASSYPGPHYEQYF. DNA for the CDR3: TGTGCCAGCAGTTATCCGGGACCTCACTACGAGCAGTACTTC.

Only a few counts were recorded for this clonotype. V and J are TRBV29-1 and TRBJ1-2; D is unclear. Trimming pared 4 bases from V and 6 bases from J, leaving 9 bases between. The germline V gene has CDR1 SQVTM and CDR2 ANQGSEA. The CDR3 runs 11 residues. The CDR3 DNA sequence: TGCAGCGTTGGGGGAAGAGATGGCTACACCTTC. This encodes CSVGGRDGYTF.

This clonotype was seen repeatedly, ten times or more. The chain is built from TRBV20-1 and TRBJ1-1, with 7 positions matching TRBD1. The V gene end was trimmed by 4 bases and the J gene end by 1 base; junction bases not matched to a gene: 9. CDR1 is DFQATT, CDR2 SNEGSKA, per germline (reference sequence). The CDR3 is 15 residues long. The CDR3 coding sequence is TGCAGTGCTATCCCGCCGGGACAGAAGAACACTGAAGCTTTCTTT. This sequence encodes CSAIPPGQKNTEAFF.

This clonotype was recorded a few times. The chain carries TRBV15 and TRBJ2-3, with a weak D call TRBD2 (6 bases). The ends were cut back, 8 bases at V and 0 bases at J, with 9 bases in the middle. The CDR3 extends over 13 amino acids. Germline V gene data show CDR1 as LNHNV and CDR2 as YYDKDF (reference sequence). The CDR3 region has the DNA TGTGCCACCGCTCTAGCGAGCACAGATACGCAGTATTTT. This encodes CATALASTDTQYF.